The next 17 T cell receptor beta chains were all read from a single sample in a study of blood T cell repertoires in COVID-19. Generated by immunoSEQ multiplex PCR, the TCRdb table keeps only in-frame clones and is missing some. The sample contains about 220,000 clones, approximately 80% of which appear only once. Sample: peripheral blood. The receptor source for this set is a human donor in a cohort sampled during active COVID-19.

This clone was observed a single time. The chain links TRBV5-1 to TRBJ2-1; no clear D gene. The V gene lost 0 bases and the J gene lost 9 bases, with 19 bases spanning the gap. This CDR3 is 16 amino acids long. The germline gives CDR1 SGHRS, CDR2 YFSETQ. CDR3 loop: CASSLVPGHASTEQFF. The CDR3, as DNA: TGCGCCAGCAGCTTGGTTCCGGGTCATGCCTCAACTGAGCAGTTCTTC.

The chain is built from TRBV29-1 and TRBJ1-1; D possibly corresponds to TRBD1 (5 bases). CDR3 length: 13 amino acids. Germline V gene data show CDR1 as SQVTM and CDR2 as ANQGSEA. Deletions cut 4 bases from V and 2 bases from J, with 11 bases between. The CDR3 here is CSVVGQTNTEAFF. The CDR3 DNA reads TGCAGCGTTGTGGGGCAGACAAACACTGAAGCTTTCTTT.

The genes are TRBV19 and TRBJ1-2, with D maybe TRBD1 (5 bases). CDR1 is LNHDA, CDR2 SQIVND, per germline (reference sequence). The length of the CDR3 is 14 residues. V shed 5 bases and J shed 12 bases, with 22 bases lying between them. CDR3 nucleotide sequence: TGTGCCAGTAGTCTCGGCGCACAGGTCCCCCTCGACACCTTC. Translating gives CASSLGAQVPLDTF.

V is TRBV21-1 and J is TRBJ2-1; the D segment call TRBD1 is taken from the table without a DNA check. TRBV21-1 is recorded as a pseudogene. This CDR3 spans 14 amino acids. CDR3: CASTRTGGSDEQFF. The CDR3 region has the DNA TGTGCCAGCACTCGGACAGGGGGTAGCGATGAGCAGTTCTTC.

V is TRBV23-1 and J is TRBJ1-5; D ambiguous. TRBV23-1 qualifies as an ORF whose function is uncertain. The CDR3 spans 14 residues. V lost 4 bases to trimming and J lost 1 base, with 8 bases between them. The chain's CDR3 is CASSRAPSNQPQHF. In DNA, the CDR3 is TGCGCCAGCAGTCGGGCCCCGAGCAATCAGCCCCAGCATTTT.

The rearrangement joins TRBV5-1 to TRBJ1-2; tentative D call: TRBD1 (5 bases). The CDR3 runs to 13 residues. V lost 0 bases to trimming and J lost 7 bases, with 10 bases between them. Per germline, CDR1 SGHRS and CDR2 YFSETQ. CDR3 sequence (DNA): TGCGCCAGCAGCTTGGGGGCAGGGTCTGGCTACACCTTC. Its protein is CASSLGAGSGYTF.

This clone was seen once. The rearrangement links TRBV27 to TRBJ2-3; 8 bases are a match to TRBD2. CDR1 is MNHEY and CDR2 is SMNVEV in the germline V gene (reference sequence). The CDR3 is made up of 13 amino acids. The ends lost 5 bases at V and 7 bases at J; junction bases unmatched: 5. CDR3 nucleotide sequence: TGTGCCAGCAGTCCCTGGACTAGCCATACGCAGTATTTT. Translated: CASSPWTSHTQYF.

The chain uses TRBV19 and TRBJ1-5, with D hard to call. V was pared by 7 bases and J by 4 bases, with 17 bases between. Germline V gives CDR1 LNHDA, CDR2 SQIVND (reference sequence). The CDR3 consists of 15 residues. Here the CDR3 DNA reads TGTGCCAGTAAGGCTCTGGAGCAGCCTAATCAGCCCCAGCATTTT. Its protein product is CASKALEQPNQPQHF.

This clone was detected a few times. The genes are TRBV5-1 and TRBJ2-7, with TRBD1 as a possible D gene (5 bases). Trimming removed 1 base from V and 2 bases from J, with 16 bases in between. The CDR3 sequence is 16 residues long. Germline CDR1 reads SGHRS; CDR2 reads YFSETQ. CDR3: CASSLRADSLTYEQYF. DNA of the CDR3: TGCGCCAGCAGCTTGCGCGCAGACAGTCTTACCTACGAGCAGTACTTC.

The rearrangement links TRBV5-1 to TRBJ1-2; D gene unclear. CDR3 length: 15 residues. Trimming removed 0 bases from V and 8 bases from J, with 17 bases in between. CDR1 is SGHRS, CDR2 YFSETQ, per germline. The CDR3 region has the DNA TGCGCCAGCAGCTTGGCTGGGGAACCCGGGAGGGGCTACACCTTC. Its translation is CASSLAGEPGRGYTF.

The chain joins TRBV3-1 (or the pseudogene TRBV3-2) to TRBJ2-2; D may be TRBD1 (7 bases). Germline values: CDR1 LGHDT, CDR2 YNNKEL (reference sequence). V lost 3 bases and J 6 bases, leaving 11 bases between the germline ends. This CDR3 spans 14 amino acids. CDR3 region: CASSHRGVAGELFF. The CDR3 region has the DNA TGTGCCAGCAGCCACAGGGGGGTAGCCGGGGAGCTGTTTTTT.

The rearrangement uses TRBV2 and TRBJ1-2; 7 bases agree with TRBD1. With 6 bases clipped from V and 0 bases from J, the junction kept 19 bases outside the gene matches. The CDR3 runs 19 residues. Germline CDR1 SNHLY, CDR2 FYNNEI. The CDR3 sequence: CASSTTPRDRFTPNYGYTF. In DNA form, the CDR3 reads TGTGCCAGCAGCACCACCCCTCGGGACAGATTCACCCCTAACTATGGCTACACCTTC.

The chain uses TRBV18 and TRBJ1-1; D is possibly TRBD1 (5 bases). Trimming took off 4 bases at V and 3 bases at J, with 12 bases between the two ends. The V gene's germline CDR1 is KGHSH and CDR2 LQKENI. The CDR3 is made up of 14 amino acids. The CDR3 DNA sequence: TGTGCCAGCTCACTTTCGGGAGGGGACACTGAAGCTTTCTTT. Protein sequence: CASSLSGGDTEAFF.

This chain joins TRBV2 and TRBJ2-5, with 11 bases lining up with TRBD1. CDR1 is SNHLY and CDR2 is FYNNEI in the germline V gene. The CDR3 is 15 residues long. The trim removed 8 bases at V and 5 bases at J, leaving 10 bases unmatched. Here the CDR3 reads CASRRDRGEYETQYF. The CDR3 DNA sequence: TGTGCCAGCCGCCGGGACAGGGGGGAGTATGAGACCCAGTACTTC.

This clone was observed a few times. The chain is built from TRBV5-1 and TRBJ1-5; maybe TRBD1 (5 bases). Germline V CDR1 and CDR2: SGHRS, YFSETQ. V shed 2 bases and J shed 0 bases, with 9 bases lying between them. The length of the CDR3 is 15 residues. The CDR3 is CASSLTGDSNQPQHF. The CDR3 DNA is TGCGCCAGCAGCTTAACAGGCGATAGCAATCAGCCCCAGCATTTT. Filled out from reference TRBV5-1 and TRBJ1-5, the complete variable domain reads KAGVTQTPRYLIKTRGQQVTLSCSPISGHRSVSWYQQTPGQGLQFLFEYFSETQRNKGNFPGRFSGRQFSNSRSEMNVSTLELGDSALYLCASSLTGDSNQPQHFGDGTRLSIL.

The CDR3 region has the DNA TGTGCCATCAGTGAGTCGGGGACAGGGTATCAGCCCCAGCATTTT. It specifies CAISESGTGYQPQHF. This chain joins TRBV10-3 and TRBJ1-5; 9 positions match TRBD1. J lost 5 bases, V lost 0 bases, and 2 bases had no gene match. The CDR3 runs 15 residues. Germline V gene sequence: CDR1 ENHRY, CDR2 SYGVKD.

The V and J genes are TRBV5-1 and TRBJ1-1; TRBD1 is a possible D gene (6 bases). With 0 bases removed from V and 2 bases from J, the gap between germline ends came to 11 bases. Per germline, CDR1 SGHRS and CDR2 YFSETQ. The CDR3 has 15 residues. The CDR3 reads CASSLVPGANTEAFF. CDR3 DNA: TGCGCCAGCAGCTTGGTGCCAGGGGCAAACACTGAAGCTTTCTTT.